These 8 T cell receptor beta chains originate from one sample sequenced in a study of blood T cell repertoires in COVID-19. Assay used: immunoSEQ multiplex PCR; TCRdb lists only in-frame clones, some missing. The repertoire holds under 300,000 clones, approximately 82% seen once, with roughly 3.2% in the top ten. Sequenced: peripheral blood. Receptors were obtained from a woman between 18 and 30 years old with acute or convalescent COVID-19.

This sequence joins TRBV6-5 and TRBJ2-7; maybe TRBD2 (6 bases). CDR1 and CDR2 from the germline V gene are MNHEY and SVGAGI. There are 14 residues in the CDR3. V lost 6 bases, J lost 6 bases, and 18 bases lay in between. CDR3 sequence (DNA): TGTGCCAGCAGCCTTCACCCCGGAGGGCTCGAGCAGTACTTC. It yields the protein CASSLHPGGLEQYF.

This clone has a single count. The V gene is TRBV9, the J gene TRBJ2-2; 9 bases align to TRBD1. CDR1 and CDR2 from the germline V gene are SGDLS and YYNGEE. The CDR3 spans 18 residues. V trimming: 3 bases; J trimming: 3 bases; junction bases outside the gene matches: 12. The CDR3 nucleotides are TGTGCCAGCAGCGGACAAGTTGTCGGGACAGGGTACACCGGGGAGCTGTTTTTT. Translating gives CASSGQVVGTGYTGELFF.

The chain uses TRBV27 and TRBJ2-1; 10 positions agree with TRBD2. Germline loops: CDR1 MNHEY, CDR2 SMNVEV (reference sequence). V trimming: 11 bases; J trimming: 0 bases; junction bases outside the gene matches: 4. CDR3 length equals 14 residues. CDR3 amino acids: CASTSGVSYNEQFF. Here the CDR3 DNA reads TGTGCCTCCACTAGCGGGGTCTCCTACAATGAGCAGTTCTTC.

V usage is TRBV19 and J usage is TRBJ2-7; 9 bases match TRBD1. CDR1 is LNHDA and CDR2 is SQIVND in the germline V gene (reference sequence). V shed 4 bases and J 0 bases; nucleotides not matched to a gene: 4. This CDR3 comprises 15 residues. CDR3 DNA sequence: TGTGCCAGTAGTACGACAGGGGGACTCTCCTACGAGCAGTACTTC. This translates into CASSTTGGLSYEQYF. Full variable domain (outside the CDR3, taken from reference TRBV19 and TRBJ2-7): DGGITQSPKYLFRKEGQNVTLSCEQNLNHDAMYWYRQDPGQGLRLIYYSQIVNDFQKGDIAEGYSVSREKKESFPLTVTSAQKNPTAFYLCASSTTGGLSYEQYFGPGTRLTVT.

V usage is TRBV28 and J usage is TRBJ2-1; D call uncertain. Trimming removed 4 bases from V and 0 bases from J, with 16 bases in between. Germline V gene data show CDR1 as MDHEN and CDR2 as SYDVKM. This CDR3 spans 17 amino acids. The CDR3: CASSSPGRKSSYNEQFF. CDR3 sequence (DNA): TGTGCCAGCAGTTCCCCCGGCAGGAAGAGCTCCTACAATGAGCAGTTCTTC.

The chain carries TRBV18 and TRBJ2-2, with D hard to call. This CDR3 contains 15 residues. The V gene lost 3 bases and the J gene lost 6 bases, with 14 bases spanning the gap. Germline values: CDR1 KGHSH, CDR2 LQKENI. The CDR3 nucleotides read TGTGCCAGCTCACCTCCGTCGGCTAGTTCCGGGGAGCTGTTTTTT. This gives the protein CASSPPSASSGELFF.

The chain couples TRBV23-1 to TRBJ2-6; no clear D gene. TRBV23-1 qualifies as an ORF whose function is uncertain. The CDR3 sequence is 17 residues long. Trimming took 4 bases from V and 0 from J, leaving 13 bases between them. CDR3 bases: TGCGCCAGCAGTCGTACTAAAGGCGTCTCTGGGGCCAACGTCCTGACTTTC. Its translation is CASSRTKGVSGANVLTF.

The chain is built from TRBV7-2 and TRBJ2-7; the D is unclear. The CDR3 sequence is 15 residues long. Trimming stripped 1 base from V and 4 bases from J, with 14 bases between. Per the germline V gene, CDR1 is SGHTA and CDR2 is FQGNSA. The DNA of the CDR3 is TGTGCCAGCAGCTTAGTTGGTCAGGATGGATACGAGCAGTACTTC. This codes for CASSLVGQDGYEQYF.